Listed below are T cell receptor beta chains from one sample, sequenced in a study of a mutant IDH1 vaccine in newly diagnosed glioma. Their antigen targets remain unknown. Sequenced by immunoSEQ multiplex PCR; TCRdb stores in-frame clones only, minus some. The sample holds tens of thousands of clones, more than 70% seen once. Sequences were derived from PBMCs, sampled from a glioma patient whose treatment included an IDH1 peptide vaccine. The receptors derive from a woman aged 45-65 years with glioma. Each CDR3 is given with its conserved first and last residue.

TRBV7-9,CASSTGLGGGEQYF
TRBV5-1,CASSLVGSNTGELFF
TRBV27,CASSLIDQGGEQFF
TRBV2,CASRGGRQTQYF
TRBV4-1,CASSHPEAIQPQHF
TRBV2,CASSTTSVIQYF
TRBV19,CASSMRTGVAQPQHF
TRBV11-2,CASSLRASGSYNEQFF
TRBV6-1,CASSEEGYAKNIQYF
TRBV5-4,CASSLEGSNTGELFF
TRBV9,CASSVAGTASDEQYF
TRBV28,CASSLVGGTEAFF
TRBV27,CASLGTGAGHEKLFF
TRBV6-5,CASSYSGATSTDTQYF
TRBV15,CATSGSDSNQPQHF